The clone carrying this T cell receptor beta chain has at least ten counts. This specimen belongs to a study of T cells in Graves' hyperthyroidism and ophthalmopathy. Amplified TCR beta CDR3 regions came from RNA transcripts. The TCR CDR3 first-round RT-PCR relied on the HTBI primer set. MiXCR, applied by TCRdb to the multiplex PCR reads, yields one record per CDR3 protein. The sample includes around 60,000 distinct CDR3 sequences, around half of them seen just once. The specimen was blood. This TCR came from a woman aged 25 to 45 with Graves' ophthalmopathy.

CDR3 loop: CASSHGVRESYNEQFF. CDR3 coding DNA: TGTGCCAGCAGCCACGGAGTGCGGGAGAGCTACAATGAGCAGTTCTTC. This rearrangement joins TRBV7-9 to TRBJ2-1; 7 bases are shared with TRBD2. V shed 5 bases, J shed 3 bases, and the junction held 10 bases outside the gene matches. This CDR3 contains 16 residues. Per germline, CDR1 SEHNR and CDR2 FQNEAQ (reference sequence).